Reported below is one TCR beta chain. The antigen remains undetermined. The sample originates from a study of cytomegalovirus exposure and HLA in healthy donors. Turning to the study itself: Of over 350 genotyped donors, roughly 76% grouped in the Caucasian-associated ancestry cluster.

Both 60 Vbeta primers and 13 Jbeta primers went into the PCR. Using immunoSEQ multiplex PCR, the repertoire was profiled, and TCRdb retains in-frame clones only, with some absent. Of fewer than 70,000 clones listed, 65% to 70% are singletons. The CDR3 runs to 16 residues. Per the germline V gene, CDR1 is SGHDN and CDR2 is FVKESK. With V trimmed by 0 bases and J by 1 base, 4 bases remained unmatched. Findings and caveats of the study: As was reported, the HLA-A and HLA-B alleles of most subjects were accurately predicted from TCR beta sequences. TCR beta V- and J-gene trimming was later associated with a missense DCLRE1C variant.

The receptor was isolated from a male donor in good health and CMV-seropositive. The sample consisted of PBMCs. This chain joins TRBV14 and TRBJ1-1; 8 nucleotides line up with TRBD1. The CDR3 nucleotides are TGTGCCAGCAGCCAAGATTGGGGACAGGCGAACACTGAAGCTTTCTTT. Its protein is CASSQDWGQANTEAFF. Full variable domain (remainder filled in from reference TRBV14 and TRBJ1-1): EAGVTQFPSHSVIEKGQTVTLRCDPISGHDNLYWYRRVMGKEIKFLLHFVKESKQDESGMPNNRFLAERTGGTYSTLKVQPAELEDSGVYFCASSQDWGQANTEAFFGQGTRLTVV.